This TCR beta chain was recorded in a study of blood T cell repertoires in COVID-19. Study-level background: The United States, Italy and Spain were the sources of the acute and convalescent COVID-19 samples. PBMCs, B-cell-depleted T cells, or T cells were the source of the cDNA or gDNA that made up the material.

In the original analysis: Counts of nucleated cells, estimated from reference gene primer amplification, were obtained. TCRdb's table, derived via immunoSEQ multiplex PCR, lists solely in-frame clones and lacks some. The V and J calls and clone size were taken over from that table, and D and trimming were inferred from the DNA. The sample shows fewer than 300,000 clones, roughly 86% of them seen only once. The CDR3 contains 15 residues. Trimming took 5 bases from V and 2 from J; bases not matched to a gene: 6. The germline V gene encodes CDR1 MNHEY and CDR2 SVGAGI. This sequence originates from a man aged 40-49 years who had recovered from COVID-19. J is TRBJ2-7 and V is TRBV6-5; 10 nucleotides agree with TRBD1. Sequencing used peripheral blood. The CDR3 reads CASSSRGQGTYEQYF. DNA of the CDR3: TGTGCCAGCAGTAGCCGGGGACAGGGGACCTACGAGCAGTACTTC.